These 15 T cell receptor beta chains share one sample of origin, sequenced in a study of radiotherapy plus CTLA-4 blockade in lung cancer (dated by TCRdb to about 2018). Receptor amplification or capture employed the immunoSEQ multiplex PCR assay. TCRdb mirrors the immuneACCESS table, restricted to in-frame sequences. Some clones are absent from its copies; in checked studies, under half trace to an unresolved V gene, and the reason for the others is unknown. The table for this sample lists 100,000 to 150,000 clones; 70% to 90% of them were counted only once. Jointly, the top ten make up 5.5% to 7% of the sample. The specimen comprised peripheral blood, sampled from a patient treated with radiotherapy plus ipilimumab. The receptors shown here come from a human donor with non-small cell lung cancer that progressed on radiotherapy plus ipilimumab.

The V call is TRBV7-6, the J call TRBJ2-1; D unclear. V was trimmed by 3 bases and J by 2 bases, leaving 8 bases between them. Per the germline V gene, CDR1 is SGHVS and CDR2 is FNYEAQ. The CDR3 runs 14 residues. The CDR3 protein is CASSFRGAYNEQFF. The CDR3 region has the DNA TGTGCCAGCAGCTTCAGAGGAGCCTACAATGAGCAGTTCTTC.

The rearrangement joins TRBV6-1 to TRBJ2-1; 8 bases are a match to TRBD2. The CDR3 sequence is 14 residues long. The ends lost 7 bases at V and 7 bases at J; junction bases unmatched: 9. Germline CDR1 MNHNS, CDR2 SASEGT. The CDR3: CASMGTRSVNEQFF. The DNA for the CDR3 is TGTGCCAGCATGGGGACTAGATCTGTGAATGAGCAGTTCTTC.

J is TRBJ2-7 and V is TRBV2; D is possibly TRBD1 (5 bases). From germline, CDR1 is SNHLY and CDR2 FYNNEI. The CDR3 length is 15 residues. Deletions cut 0 bases from V and 6 bases from J, with 15 bases between. The CDR3 DNA sequence: TGTGCCAGCAGTGAAGCGGGGCCGGTCACCCCCGAGCAGTACTTC. Protein sequence: CASSEAGPVTPEQYF.

J is TRBJ1-2 and V is TRBV5-1; D perhaps matches TRBD1 (6 bases). CDR1 is SGHRS, CDR2 YFSETQ, per germline. The CDR3 sequence is 15 residues long. V lost 2 bases and J 5 bases, leaving 16 bases between the germline ends. The CDR3 sequence: CASSFGGDIGYGYTF. For the CDR3, the DNA is TGCGCCAGCAGCTTTGGGGGGGACATCGGTTATGGCTACACCTTC.

The chain has TRBV30 and TRBJ2-4; no clear D. V was cut by 1 base and J by 1 base, with 17 bases left in between. From germline, CDR1 is GTSNPN and CDR2 SVGIG (reference sequence). This CDR3 is 17 amino acids long. The CDR3 reads CAWSAGLGIVAKNIQYF. CDR3 in DNA: TGTGCCTGGAGTGCAGGATTAGGAATCGTGGCCAAAAACATTCAGTACTTC.

This chain joins TRBV4-1 and TRBJ1-5; D call uncertain. V dropped 4 bases and J dropped 5 bases, with 12 bases sitting between them. CDR3 size: 14 residues. The germline V gene has CDR1 MGHRA and CDR2 YSYEKL. CDR3 sequence (DNA): TGCGCCAGCAGCCGGTGGTGGGATGATCAGCCCCAGCATTTT. It is translated as CASSRWWDDQPQHF.

The rearrangement links TRBV4-2 to TRBJ2-7; 8 bases are shared with TRBD2. V shed 4 bases, J shed 0 bases, and the junction held 11 bases outside the gene matches. CDR3 size: 17 residues. CDR1 is LGHNA, CDR2 YNFKEQ, per germline. The CDR3 spells CASSRGSVAGGSYEQYF. CDR3 DNA sequence: TGTGCCAGCAGCCGGGGGTCCGTGGCGGGGGGCTCCTACGAGCAGTACTTC.

This rearrangement joins TRBV5-1 to TRBJ1-1; tentative D call: TRBD1 (6 bases). Germline CDR1 is SGHRS and CDR2 is YFSETQ. The CDR3 consists of 16 residues. Trimming pared 1 base from V and 1 base from J, leaving 14 bases between. CDR3 amino acids: CASSLRGGTGNTEAFF. CDR3 sequence (DNA): TGCGCCAGCAGCTTGAGAGGGGGAACGGGGAACACTGAAGCTTTCTTT.

This chain connects TRBV7-6 to TRBJ2-7; TRBD2 aligns across 8 bases. The germline gives CDR1 SGHVS, CDR2 FNYEAQ. V gave up 5 bases and J gave up 0 bases; unmatched junction bases: 6. The CDR3 has 15 residues. CDR3 nucleotide sequence: TGTGCCAGCAGCCCCCTAGCGGGTGGCTCCTACGAGCAGTACTTC. This sequence encodes CASSPLAGGSYEQYF.

This clone was detected only a few times. The rearrangement uses TRBV19 and TRBJ1-3, with a possible D match to TRBD1 (5 bases). This CDR3 is built from 16 residues. Germline V lookup: CDR1 LNHDA, CDR2 SQIVND (reference sequence). V dropped 7 bases and J dropped 0 bases, with 16 bases sitting between them. The CDR3 bases are TGTGCCAGTACCAATTTCGGGGGGGACTCTGGAAACACCATATATTTT. Protein product: CASTNFGGDSGNTIYF.

This clone showed up just a few times. The J gene is TRBJ2-7, the V gene TRBV28; no reliable D call. Per germline, CDR1 MDHEN and CDR2 SYDVKM. The CDR3 is 13 residues long. Trimming cost V 2 bases and J 2 bases, with 7 bases left between them. CDR3 in DNA: TGTGCCAGCAGTTTACGGAATACCTACGAGCAGTACTTC. It encodes CASSLRNTYEQYF.

The rearrangement links TRBV30 to TRBJ1-1; no definite D call. Trimming removed 4 bases at V and 8 bases at J, with 8 bases between. Per the germline V gene, CDR1 is GTSNPN and CDR2 is SVGIG (reference sequence). This CDR3 has 10 residues. The CDR3 sequence is CAWMAGEAFF. The CDR3, as DNA: TGTGCCTGGATGGCAGGAGAAGCTTTCTTT.

This chain uses TRBV7-8 with TRBJ2-1, with TRBD2 as a possible D gene (6 bases). This CDR3 comprises 14 residues. CDR1 SGHVS and CDR2 FQNEAQ come from the germline V gene. V lost 5 bases and J 10 bases, leaving 18 bases between the germline ends. CDR3 sequence reads: CASSPMDYADEQFF. CDR3 in DNA: TGTGCCAGCAGCCCAATGGACTACGCAGACGAGCAGTTCTTC.

The chain uses TRBV15 and TRBJ2-2; TRBD2 aligns across 8 bases. The V segment lost 0 bases and the J segment 6 bases; nucleotides outside the gene matches: 6. Germline loops: CDR1 LNHNV, CDR2 YYDKDF (reference sequence). The CDR3 has 16 residues. Written as DNA, the CDR3 is TGTGCCACCAGCAGAGATAATAGCGGGGTCCCCGGGGAGCTGTTTTTT. It is translated as CATSRDNSGVPGELFF.

The V and J genes are TRBV5-6 and TRBJ2-6, with 9 bases fitting TRBD1. The V gene end was trimmed by 4 bases and the J gene end by 2 bases; junction bases not matched to a gene: 4. The CDR3 consists of 16 residues. Looked up from germline, CDR1 is SGHDT and CDR2 is YYEEEE. CDR3 in amino acids: CASSGQGITGANVLTF. The CDR3 DNA reads TGTGCCAGCAGCGGACAGGGGATAACTGGGGCCAACGTCCTGACTTTC.